This is a list of T cell receptor beta chains from one sample in a study of PD-L1 blockade in urothelial cancer. Assay used: immunoSEQ multiplex PCR; TCRdb lists only in-frame clones, some missing. The sample includes about 45,000 clones, 75% to 95% seen only once; the top ten take about 7.3%. This material consisted of PBMCs, taken around atezolizumab (anti-PD-L1) treatment. These receptors were collected from a man between 65 and 79 years old with urothelial cancer. Both conserved end residues are part of each CDR3. The D gene is left open where the match is weak. A row's size may be missing; if present it is once, few, many or a size class.

cdr3_length	clone_size	d_call	j_call	v_call	cdr3_aa	cdr3_nt
19	NA	TRBD2	TRBJ2-1	TRBV11-2	CASSPPGLAGGRMRDEQFF	TGTGCCAGCAGCCCACCGGGACTAGCGGGAGGCCGGATGAGGGATGAGCAGTTCTTC
15	once	NA	TRBJ1-5	TRBV2	CASSGSGYSNQPQHF	TGTGCCAGCAGTGGTTCGGGGTATAGCAATCAGCCCCAGCATTTT
14	NA	NA	TRBJ2-3	TRBV7-2	CASSLEEYTDTQYF	TGTGCCAGCAGCTTAGAGGAGTACACAGATACGCAGTATTTT
16	NA	NA	TRBJ2-5	TRBV7-8	CASSQLGGALGETQYF	TGTGCCAGCAGCCAGCTGGGCGGGGCGTTGGGGGAGACCCAGTACTTC
13	NA	NA	TRBJ2-2	TRBV6-1	CASSDPGVGELFF	TGTGCCAGCAGTGATCCGGGAGTCGGGGAGCTGTTTTTT
16	NA	TRBD2	TRBJ2-1	TRBV6-4	CASSGVFGGGLNEQFF	TGTGCCAGCAGCGGGGTTTTCGGGGGAGGGCTCAATGAGCAGTTCTTC
14	NA	TRBD1	TRBJ1-4	TRBV7-3	CASSPTDRGEKLFF	TGTGCCAGCAGCCCCACGGACAGGGGGGAAAAACTGTTTTTT
15	NA	NA	TRBJ1-5	TRBV5-1	CASSPTGNNNQPQHF	TGCGCCAGCAGCCCCACAGGGAATAACAATCAGCCCCAGCATTTT
13	NA	NA	TRBJ2-7	TRBV28	CASRLPFSYEQYF	TGTGCCAGCAGACTCCCCTTCTCCTACGAGCAGTACTTC
13	NA	NA	TRBJ1-6	TRBV27	CASSGQRNSPLHF	TGTGCCAGCAGCGGACAGCGCAATTCACCCCTCCACTTT
14	NA	NA	TRBJ2-1	TRBV7-7	CASSLEGAYNEQFF	TGTGCCAGCAGCTTGGAGGGAGCCTACAATGAGCAGTTCTTC
16	NA	TRBD2	TRBJ2-1	TRBV5-1	CASSPLLAGGDNEQFF	TGCGCCAGCAGCCCCTTGTTAGCGGGGGGTGACAATGAGCAGTTCTTC
15	NA	TRBD1	TRBJ2-7	TRBV28	CASSLPGTGPYEQYF	TGTGCCAGCAGTTTGCCTGGGACAGGCCCCTACGAGCAGTACTTC
16	NA	TRBD2	TRBJ2-3	TRBV11-2	CASSYRASGYTDTQYF	TGTGCCAGCAGTTATAGGGCTAGCGGATACACAGATACGCAGTATTTT
15	NA	NA	TRBJ1-4	TRBV7-9	CASSPARGGREKLFF	TGTGCCAGCAGCCCCGCCCGGGGTGGGAGGGAAAAACTGTTTTTT
15	NA	TRBD2	TRBJ2-5	TRBV11-2	CASSSSGKIRETQYF	TGTGCCAGCAGCTCGAGCGGGAAGATCAGGGAGACCCAGTACTTC
19	NA	TRBD2	TRBJ2-7	TRBV10-1	CASSESRRASREVPYEQYF	TGCGCCAGCAGTGAGTCGCGGAGGGCTAGTCGGGAGGTTCCCTACGAGCAGTACTTC
16	NA	TRBD1	TRBJ2-5	TRBV4-1	CASSQEGTGSGETQYF	TGCGCCAGCAGCCAAGAAGGGACAGGGAGTGGAGAGACCCAGTACTTC
15	NA	TRBD1	TRBJ1-4	TRBV5-1	CASSLKGGYNEKLFF	TGCGCCAGCAGCTTGAAAGGGGGCTACAATGAAAAACTGTTTTTT
13	NA	TRBD1	TRBJ2-2	TRBV30	CAWRTGGDGELFF	TGTGCCTGGAGAACAGGGGGCGACGGGGAGCTGTTTTTT
13	NA	TRBD1	TRBJ1-1	TRBV19	CASTKTGGTEAFF	TGTGCCAGTACTAAGACAGGGGGCACTGAAGCTTTCTTT
17	NA	TRBD1	TRBJ1-2	TRBV14	CASSQVFGQGIGYGYTF	TGTGCCAGCAGCCAAGTTTTTGGACAGGGCATTGGCTATGGCTACACCTTC
17	NA	NA	TRBJ2-6	TRBV5-6	CASSLVEVISGANVLTF	TGTGCCAGCAGCTTGGTAGAGGTGATCTCTGGGGCCAACGTCCTGACTTTC
17	NA	NA	TRBJ2-3	TRBV7-3	CASSPRPGKLGIDTQYF	TGTGCCAGCAGCCCGAGACCGGGGAAACTCGGGATAGATACGCAGTATTTT
15	NA	TRBD2	TRBJ2-1	TRBV9	CASSTSGASENEQFF	TGTGCCAGCAGCACTAGCGGGGCGTCGGAAAATGAGCAGTTCTTC
16	NA	TRBD1	TRBJ1-2	TRBV28	CASTPSGGYSVYGYTF	TGTGCCAGCACCCCCTCAGGGGGCTATTCTGTATATGGCTACACCTTC
21	NA	TRBD2	TRBJ2-2	TRBV18	CASSPSSGTSGRAQSTGELFF	TGTGCCAGCTCACCATCCTCCGGGACTAGCGGGAGGGCCCAGAGCACCGGGGAGCTGTTTTTT
13	NA	NA	TRBJ2-7	TRBV28	CASRSDGGGEQYF	TGTGCCAGCAGATCGGATGGGGGAGGCGAGCAGTACTTC
12	NA	NA	TRBJ1-1	TRBV27	CASSFEGGVAFF	TGTGCCAGCAGTTTCGAAGGCGGGGTAGCTTTCTTT
15	NA	NA	TRBJ1-2	TRBV14	CASSQDFGGRDGYTF	TGTGCCAGCAGCCAAGATTTTGGCGGGCGGGATGGCTACACCTTC
16	NA	NA	TRBJ2-4	TRBV19	CASRERATEAVDIQYF	TGTGCCAGTAGGGAGCGGGCCACTGAGGCGGTAGACATTCAGTACTTC
16	NA	TRBD2	TRBJ2-2	TRBV19	CASLGREGRGTGELFF	TGTGCCAGCTTGGGGAGGGAGGGCCGCGGGACCGGGGAGCTGTTTTTT
13	NA	NA	TRBJ2-7	TRBV27	CASKGGVRSEQYF	TGTGCCAGCAAAGGGGGAGTTAGGAGCGAGCAGTACTTC
12	NA	NA	TRBJ2-2	TRBV6-1	CASGPNTGELFF	TGTGCCAGCGGGCCCAACACCGGGGAGCTGTTTTTT
18	NA	TRBD2	TRBJ2-7	TRBV5-1	CASSLAAGGRGAPYEQYF	TGCGCCAGCAGCTTGGCGGCGGGAGGTAGGGGAGCTCCCTACGAGCAGTACTTC
15	NA	TRBD2	TRBJ2-5	TRBV28	CASSSTSGRRETQYF	TGTGCCAGCAGCTCGACTAGCGGGAGGAGGGAGACCCAGTACTTC
15	NA	TRBD2	TRBJ2-1	TRBV19	CASSIIGLAGNEQFF	TGTGCCAGTAGTATAATTGGGCTAGCGGGGAATGAGCAGTTCTTC
14	NA	NA	TRBJ2-7	TRBV5-6	CASSPRGGASVQYF	TGTGCCAGCAGCCCTCGAGGGGGGGCTTCGGTGCAGTACTTC
19	NA	TRBD2	TRBJ2-1	TRBV15	CATSSKGGGGLFSYNEQFF	TGTGCCACCAGTTCAAAGGGCGGGGGGGGTCTATTCTCCTACAATGAGCAGTTCTTC
16	NA	NA	TRBJ2-5	TRBV28	CASSSPRGPSGVTQYF	TGTGCCAGCAGTTCCCCTCGAGGGCCATCTGGGGTGACCCAGTACTTC
20	NA	TRBD1	TRBJ1-4	TRBV27	CASSRRYDRGLPTTNEKLFF	TGTGCCAGCAGCCGTCGATACGACAGGGGGCTGCCTACAACTAATGAAAAACTGTTTTTT
15	NA	TRBD1	TRBJ2-7	TRBV7-8	CASSKGQGARYEQYF	TGTGCCAGCAGCAAAGGACAGGGGGCTCGGTACGAGCAGTACTTC
17	NA	TRBD2	TRBJ2-7	TRBV11-2	CASSSSLLAGGFSEQYF	TGTGCCAGCAGCTCCTCTCTTTTGGCGGGAGGATTTAGCGAGCAGTACTTC
14	NA	TRBD1	TRBJ2-1	TRBV4-1	CASSFRQGVHEQFF	TGCGCCAGCAGCTTTAGACAGGGGGTCCATGAGCAGTTCTTC
14	NA	TRBD2	TRBJ2-2	TRBV19	CASRRAGETGELFF	TGTGCCAGTAGAAGAGCGGGAGAAACCGGGGAGCTGTTTTTT
15	NA	NA	TRBJ2-7	TRBV28	CASSLGGPTSYEQYF	TGTGCCAGCAGTTTAGGCGGGCCGACCTCCTACGAGCAGTACTTC
14	NA	TRBD2	TRBJ2-5	TRBV5-4	CASSPSGRTETQYF	TGTGCCAGCAGCCCTAGCGGGAGGACTGAGACCCAGTACTTC
12	NA	TRBD1	TRBJ2-7	TRBV28	CAIKGQYYEQYF	TGTGCCATCAAGGGACAGTACTACGAGCAGTACTTC
13	once	NA	TRBJ2-5	TRBV28	CASSAARVETQYF	TGTGCCAGCAGCGCCGCCAGGGTAGAGACCCAGTACTTC
15	NA	NA	TRBJ1-5	TRBV28	CASSSPRGGLEPQHF	TGTGCCAGCAGTTCCCCGAGGGGGGGCCTGGAGCCCCAGCATTTT
15	NA	TRBD1	TRBJ2-5	TRBV6-1	CASSLNRDREETQYF	TGTGCCAGCAGTCTAAACCGGGACAGGGAAGAGACCCAGTACTTC
15	NA	TRBD2	TRBJ2-3	TRBV6-5	CATHGTSGGTDTQYF	TGTGCCACCCACGGGACTAGCGGCGGCACAGATACGCAGTATTTT